Listed below are T cell receptor beta chains from one sample, sequenced in a study of T cell responses to AZD1222 COVID-19 vaccine. Generated by immunoSEQ multiplex PCR, the TCRdb table keeps only in-frame clones and is missing some. Here the sample spans approximately 150,000 clones, around 90% being singletons. Source: peripheral blood, taken on day 0 of AZD1222 vaccination. Receptors were obtained from an adult in good health. Both conserved end residues are part of each CDR3. Each record gives: CDR3 protein, CDR3 DNA, V gene, D gene, clone size, J gene. A D gene is named only where the DNA matches it firmly. The size entry is marked missing in some rows and otherwise reads once, few, many or a size class.

CATSASGQANEKLFF	TGTGCCACCAGTGCCTCGGGACAGGCAAATGAAAAACTGTTTTTT	TRBV24-1	TRBD1	-	TRBJ1-4
CAWREGQPNQPQHF	TGTGCCTGGAGAGAGGGACAGCCGAATCAGCCCCAGCATTTT	TRBV30	TRBD1	-	TRBJ1-5
CASSQTLAGGLQETQYF	TGTGCCAGCAGTCAAACCTTAGCGGGAGGGCTTCAAGAGACCCAGTACTTC	TRBV6-2/TRBV6-3	TRBD2	-	TRBJ2-5
CASSESVTGELFF	TGCGCCAGCAGTGAGAGCGTAACCGGGGAGCTGTTTTTT	TRBV10-2	-	-	TRBJ2-2
CASSYARQGKAFF	TGTGCCAGCAGTTACGCGAGACAGGGGAAGGCTTTCTTT	TRBV6-5	TRBD1	-	TRBJ1-1
CASSQVPLAGLSYNEQFF	TGCGCCAGCAGCCAAGTCCCTTTAGCGGGCCTCTCCTACAATGAGCAGTTCTTC	TRBV4-3	TRBD2	-	TRBJ2-1
CASSLRANLGNEQFF	TGTGCCAGCAGCTTAAGGGCGAACTTGGGCAATGAGCAGTTCTTC	TRBV7-3	-	-	TRBJ2-1
CAISERQADSPLHF	TGTGCCATCAGTGAAAGGCAGGCGGATTCACCCCTCCACTTT	TRBV10-3	-	-	TRBJ1-6
CATSNEREKLFF	TGTGCCACTTCAAACGAGCGGGAAAAACTGTTTTTT	TRBV24-1	-	-	TRBJ1-4
CASSPGLAVYEQYF	TGTGCCAGCAGCCCAGGACTAGCGGTCTACGAGCAGTACTTC	TRBV9	TRBD2	-	TRBJ2-7
CASSLDGQINTIYF	TGTGCCAGCAGCTTGGACGGGCAGATAAACACCATATATTTT	TRBV5-4	-	-	TRBJ1-3
CASSELAESNQPQHF	TGTGCCAGCAGTGAATTGGCGGAAAGCAATCAGCCCCAGCATTTT	TRBV2	-	once	TRBJ1-5
CAISGGTGLETQYF	TGTGCCATCAGTGGGGGCACAGGGCTGGAGACCCAGTACTTC	TRBV10-3	-	-	TRBJ2-5
CASSKRTGDEQYF	TGTGCCAGCAGCAAACGGACAGGGGACGAGCAGTACTTC	TRBV4-2	TRBD1	once	TRBJ2-7
CASSHRDRPYEQYF	TGTGCCAGCAGTCACCGGGACAGACCTTACGAGCAGTACTTC	TRBV6-2/TRBV6-3	TRBD1	-	TRBJ2-7
CASSLVSVAGPSTDTQYF	TGCGCCAGCAGCTTGGTGAGCGTAGCGGGTCCTAGCACAGATACGCAGTATTTT	TRBV5-1	TRBD2	-	TRBJ2-3
CATQLGGTSPGELFF	TGTGCCACCCAGCTTGGCGGGACAAGTCCCGGGGAGCTGTTTTTT	TRBV18	-	-	TRBJ2-2
CASSQDRPSESNLNTQYF	TGCGCCAGCAGCCAAGATAGGCCTAGCGAAAGCAACCTAAATACGCAGTATTTT	TRBV4-3	-	-	TRBJ2-3
CASSYSDRENTEAFF	TGTGCCAGCAGTTACTCGGACAGAGAGAACACTGAAGCTTTCTTT	TRBV6-2/TRBV6-3	-	-	TRBJ1-1
CASSLSQARDEQFF	TGCGCCAGCAGCTTGAGCCAGGCGAGAGATGAGCAGTTCTTC	TRBV5-1	-	few	TRBJ2-1
CASSFGSGVSYEQYF	TGTGCCAGCAGCTTCGGCTCAGGGGTCTCCTACGAGCAGTACTTC	TRBV7-3	-	-	TRBJ2-7
CASSKWRQGGLAGEALSSYNEQFF	TGTGCCAGCAGCAAATGGAGACAGGGAGGACTAGCGGGAGAGGCCTTGAGCTCCTACAATGAGCAGTTCTTC	TRBV21-1	-	once	TRBJ2-1
CATAVFDTGELFF	TGTGCCACCGCAGTCTTCGATACCGGGGAGCTGTTTTTT	TRBV15	-	-	TRBJ2-2
CASGLVLGSGTEVPSYNEQFF	TGTGCTAGTGGTTTGGTACTTGGTAGCGGGACGGAGGTCCCTTCCTACAATGAGCAGTTCTTC	TRBV12-5	TRBD2	-	TRBJ2-1
CASSYRTIGTGELFF	TGTGCCAGCAGCTACCGGACTATAGGCACCGGGGAGCTGTTTTTT	TRBV13	-	-	TRBJ2-2
CASSLEGLWGTEAFF	TGCGCCAGCAGCTTGGAAGGGCTATGGGGCACTGAAGCTTTCTTT	TRBV5-1	-	once	TRBJ1-1
CASSSQGDVPGAFF	TGTGCCAGCAGTTCACAGGGGGACGTACCGGGGGCTTTCTTT	TRBV28	TRBD1	few	TRBJ1-1
CASSRSGTSYNEQFF	TGTGCCAGCAGCCGCTCCGGGACAAGCTACAATGAGCAGTTCTTC	TRBV11-2	-	-	TRBJ2-1
CASSADWLSPQYF	TGTGCCAGCAGCGCGGACTGGCTGTCGCCCCAGTACTTC	TRBV9	-	-	TRBJ2-5
CASSSGLAGGQETQYF	TGTGCCAGCAGTTCCGGACTAGCGGGAGGGCAAGAGACCCAGTACTTC	TRBV6-5	TRBD2	-	TRBJ2-5
CASSIGPGGPNEQFF	TGTGCCAGTAGTATTGGCCCCGGAGGGCCGAATGAGCAGTTCTTC	TRBV19	-	-	TRBJ2-1
CATSVPGAYEQYF	TGTGCCACCAGCGTTCCAGGGGCCTACGAGCAGTACTTC	TRBV24-1	-	once	TRBJ2-7
CSVARDLGGIEQFF	TGCAGCGTGGCACGGGACCTCGGCGGGATTGAGCAGTTCTTC	TRBV29-1	-	-	TRBJ2-1
CASSEGNRGEQYF	TGTGCCAGCAGTGAAGGCAACCGGGGTGAGCAGTACTTC	TRBV2	-	-	TRBJ2-7
CASSELAFYEQFF	TGCGCCAGCAGTGAACTAGCCTTCTATGAGCAGTTCTTC	TRBV10-2	-	-	TRBJ2-1
CASSDTSNQPQHF	TGTGCCAGCAGCGACACTTCCAATCAGCCCCAGCATTTT	TRBV6-5	-	-	TRBJ1-5
CASSAVSPSGANVLTF	TGCGCCAGCAGCGCCGTTTCCCCGTCTGGGGCCAACGTCCTGACTTTC	TRBV5-1	-	-	TRBJ2-6
CASSSGFSETQYF	TGTGCCAGCAGCTCAGGTTTTTCGGAGACCCAGTACTTC	TRBV7-9	-	-	TRBJ2-5
CASKVAVNTGELFF	TGTGCCAGCAAGGTAGCAGTGAACACCGGGGAGCTGTTTTTT	TRBV2	-	-	TRBJ2-2
CAISDTASGSDEQFF	TGTGCCATCAGTGATACGGCTAGCGGGAGTGACGAGCAGTTCTTC	TRBV10-3	TRBD2	-	TRBJ2-1
CATSDLQDSGNKGEQYF	TGTGCCACCAGTGATTTACAAGATAGCGGGAATAAGGGCGAGCAGTACTTC	TRBV24-1	TRBD2	-	TRBJ2-7
CASSVKTGTGDSGANVLTF	TGTGCCAGCAGCGTCAAGACCGGGACAGGAGACTCTGGGGCCAACGTCCTGACTTTC	TRBV9	TRBD1	-	TRBJ2-6